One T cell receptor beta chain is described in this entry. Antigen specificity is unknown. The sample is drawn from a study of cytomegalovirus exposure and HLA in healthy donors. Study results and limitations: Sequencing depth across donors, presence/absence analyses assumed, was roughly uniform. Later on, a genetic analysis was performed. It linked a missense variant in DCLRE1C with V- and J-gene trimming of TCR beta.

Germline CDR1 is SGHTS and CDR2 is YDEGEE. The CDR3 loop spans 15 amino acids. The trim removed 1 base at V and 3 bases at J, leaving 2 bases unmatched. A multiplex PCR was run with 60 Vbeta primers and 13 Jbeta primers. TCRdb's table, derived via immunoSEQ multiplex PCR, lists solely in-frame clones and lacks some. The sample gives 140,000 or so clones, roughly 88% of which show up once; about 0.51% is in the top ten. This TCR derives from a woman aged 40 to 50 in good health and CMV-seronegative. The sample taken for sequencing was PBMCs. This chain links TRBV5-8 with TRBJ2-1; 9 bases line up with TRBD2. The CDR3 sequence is CASSLSAGGYNEQFF. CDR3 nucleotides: TGTGCCAGCAGCTTGTCAGCGGGAGGCTACAATGAGCAGTTCTTC.